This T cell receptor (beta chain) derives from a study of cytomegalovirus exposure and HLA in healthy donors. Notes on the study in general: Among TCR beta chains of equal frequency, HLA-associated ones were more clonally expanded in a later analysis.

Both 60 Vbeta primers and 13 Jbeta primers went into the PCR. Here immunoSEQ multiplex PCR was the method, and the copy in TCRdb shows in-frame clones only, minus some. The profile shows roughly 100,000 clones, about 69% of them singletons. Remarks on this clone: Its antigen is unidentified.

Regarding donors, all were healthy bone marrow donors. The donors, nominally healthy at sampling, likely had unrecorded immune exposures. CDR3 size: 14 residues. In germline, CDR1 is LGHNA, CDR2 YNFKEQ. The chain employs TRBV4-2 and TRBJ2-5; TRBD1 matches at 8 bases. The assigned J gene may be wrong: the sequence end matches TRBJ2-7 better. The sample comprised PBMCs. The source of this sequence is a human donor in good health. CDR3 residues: CASSPGQGRHEQYF. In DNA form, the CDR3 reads TGTGCCAGCAGCCCCGGACAGGGAAGGCACGAGCAGTACTTC.